These 8 T cell receptor beta chains share one sample of origin, sequenced in a study of beta chain features in type 1 diabetes listed by TCRdb under 2018. Library method: the immunoSEQ multiplex PCR assay. The entire isolated RNA was reverse transcribed using the High Capacity cDNA Reverse Transcription Kit, and thus expressed TCRB transcripts were sequenced. TCRdb holds this immuneACCESS table with in-frame rearrangements only. Some clones are missing; in checked studies, unresolved V genes explain under half, and the rest has no known cause. Across this sample there are under 550,000 clones, with around 10% seen only once. Around 0.05% of the sample goes to the ten largest clones. Sequences were obtained from naive CD4+ T cells from blood. The meaning of the sample's cell subset or site label: true naive CD4+ T cells. The receptors originated from a young woman in good health.

This clone was found a few times. This chain links TRBV4-2 with TRBJ2-5; D is possibly TRBD1 or TRBD2 (5 bases each). CDR1 is LGHNA and CDR2 is YNFKEQ in the germline V gene. The CDR3 loop spans 14 amino acids. Trimming removed 0 bases from V and 4 bases from J, with 9 bases in between. DNA for the CDR3: TGTGCCAGCAGCCAAGATGTGGGGGTAGAGACCCAGTACTTC. This sequence encodes CASSQDVGVETQYF.

CDR3 bases: TGTGCCAGCAGCTTAGCGGGACAGGGGGCCGGGAATGAGCAGTTCTTC. Amino acid sequence: CASSLAGQGAGNEQFF. The V call is TRBV7-9, the J call TRBJ2-1; 12 nucleotides line up with TRBD1. Trimming removed 0 bases from V and 7 bases from J; junction bases left unmatched: 4. The CDR3 has 16 amino acids. CDR1 and CDR2 (germline): SEHNR, FQNEAQ (reference sequence).

The rearrangement links TRBV7-9 to TRBJ1-2; D possibly corresponds to TRBD1 (5 bases). This CDR3 contains 13 residues. Trimming removed 0 bases from V and 6 bases from J, with 8 bases in between. Germline CDR1 SEHNR, CDR2 FQNEAQ (reference sequence). Written as DNA, the CDR3 is TGTGCCAGCAGCTTAGCGGTGGACAATGGCTACACCTTC. Translated, it gives CASSLAVDNGYTF.

In the case of this clone: This specimen includes other DNA sequences encoding the same CDR3. CDR3 sequence reads: CASSLDRGSYNEQFF. The CDR3, as DNA: TGTGCCAGCAGCTTGGACAGGGGGTCCTACAATGAGCAGTTCTTC. The chain recombines TRBV5-4 with TRBJ2-1; 8 nucleotides align to TRBD1. CDR1 is SGHNT and CDR2 is YYREEE in the germline V gene (reference sequence). The CDR3 is made up of 15 amino acids. After removal of 0 bases from V and 1 base from J, the junction contained 0 bases not matched to a gene.

The chain joins TRBV7-2 to TRBJ2-1; TRBD2 might be the D (7 bases). This CDR3 has 13 residues. Germline V gene lookup returns CDR1 SGHTA and CDR2 FQGNSA. Trimming removed 2 bases at V and 15 bases at J, with 17 bases between. CDR3 nucleotide sequence: TGTGCCAGCAGCTTAAACGGGGAGGGGGACCGGTTCTTC. It yields the protein CASSLNGEGDRFF.

This clone was seen more than once but under ten times. The chain employs TRBV7-2 and TRBJ2-1; D is undetermined. V was clipped by 3 bases and J by 8 bases, with 8 bases between them. Germline values: CDR1 SGHTA, CDR2 FQGNSA. The CDR3 is 12 amino acids. The CDR3 nucleotides read TGTGCCAGCAGCTTTGGTGGGTATGAGCAGTTCTTC. It encodes CASSFGGYEQFF.

This clone was observed a handful of times. The CDR3 DNA is TGTGCCATCAGTGAGTCAGGCCAGGGATACAATGAGCAGTTCTTC. Translation gives CAISESGQGYNEQFF. The rearrangement links TRBV10-3 to TRBJ2-1, with D maybe TRBD1 (5 bases). Germline loops: CDR1 ENHRY, CDR2 SYGVKD. The CDR3 consists of 15 residues. Trimming removed 0 bases at V and 4 bases at J, with 10 bases between.

The V call is TRBV7-9, the J call TRBJ2-7; D may be TRBD1 or TRBD2 (5 bases each). V shed 2 bases and J shed 8 bases, with 13 bases lying between them. Germline V lookup: CDR1 SEHNR, CDR2 FQNEAQ (reference sequence). This CDR3 region has 13 residues. The CDR3 DNA follows: TGTGCCAGCAGCTTAAAGAAGTGGGGACAGCAGTACTTC. Translation: CASSLKKWGQQYF.